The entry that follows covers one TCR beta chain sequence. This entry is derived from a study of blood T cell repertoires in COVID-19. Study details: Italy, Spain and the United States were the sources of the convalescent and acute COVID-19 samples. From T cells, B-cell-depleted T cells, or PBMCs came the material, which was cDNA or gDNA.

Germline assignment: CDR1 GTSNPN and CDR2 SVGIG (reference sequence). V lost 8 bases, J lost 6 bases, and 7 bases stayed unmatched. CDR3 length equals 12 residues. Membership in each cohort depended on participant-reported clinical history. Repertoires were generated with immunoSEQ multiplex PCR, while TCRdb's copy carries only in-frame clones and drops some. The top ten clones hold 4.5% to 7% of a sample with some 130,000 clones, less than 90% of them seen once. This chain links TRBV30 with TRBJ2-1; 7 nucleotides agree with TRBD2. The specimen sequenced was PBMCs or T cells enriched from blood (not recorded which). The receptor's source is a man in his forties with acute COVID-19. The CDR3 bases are TGTGCCGGGGGGAGGGCCACCAATGAGCAGTTCTTC. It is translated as CAGGRATNEQFF.